A single sample is the source of the 27 T cell receptor beta chains below, sequenced in a study of CD8 T cells in ankylosing spondylitis. In TCRdb, the 5' RACE reads were re-called with MiXCR into one record per CDR3 protein. In the table there are hundreds of thousands of distinct CDR3 sequences, under 30% of which are singletons. Sequences were obtained from blood, either unsorted or a sorted T cell fraction (not recorded which). Receptor source: a male donor with ankylosing spondylitis or in good health (not recorded which).

In its sample, this clonotype was seen once. The chain joins TRBV5-4 to TRBJ2-1; 7 nucleotides match TRBD2. With 3 bases clipped from V and 5 bases from J, the junction kept 8 bases outside the gene matches. The germline V gene has CDR1 SGHNT and CDR2 YYREEE (reference sequence). CDR3 length equals 15 residues. CDR3 region: CASSYVRGSNNEQFF. CDR3 nucleotide sequence: TGTGCCAGCAGCTACGTTCGCGGGAGCAACAATGAGCAGTTCTTC.

This clonotype has a count of ten or more. V gene TRBV7-9 combines with J gene TRBJ2-1; 10 bases map to TRBD2. CDR3 length: 17 residues. The germline gives CDR1 SEHNR, CDR2 FQNEAQ (reference sequence). Unmatched junction bases numbered 15, after V lost 4 bases and J lost 9 bases. CDR3 in DNA: TGTGCCAGCAGCTCTCCCGGACTAGCGGTTGTTCAGGGTGAGCAGTTCTTC. Residues: CASSSPGLAVVQGEQFF.

The rearrangement links TRBV29-1 to TRBJ2-4; D is tentatively TRBD1 or TRBD2 (5 bases each). Germline-derived CDR1 and CDR2 are SQVTM and ANQGSEA. Trimming removed 5 bases from V and 7 bases from J, with 21 bases in between. This CDR3 is built from 15 residues. The CDR3 loop reads CSVSEGSGFLNIQYF. The CDR3 DNA reads as TGCAGCGTTTCTGAGGGGTCAGGGTTTCTCAACATTCAGTACTTC.

The table lists this clonotype with many counts. This sequence joins TRBV20-1 and TRBJ2-5; 7 bases map to TRBD1. Trimming removed 0 bases from V and 7 bases from J; junction bases left unmatched: 8. Germline CDR1 is DFQATT and CDR2 is SNEGSKA (reference sequence). The CDR3 runs to 14 residues. CDR3 sequence reads: CSARDLQGPGTQYF. CDR3 coding DNA: TGCAGTGCTAGAGATCTACAGGGGCCGGGGACCCAGTACTTC.

This clonotype was observed many times. The CDR3 region is CASTGQNTGELFF. DNA of the CDR3: TGTGCCAGCACGGGACAGAACACCGGGGAGCTGTTTTTT. The J gene is TRBJ2-2, the V gene TRBV12-3 or TRBV12-4; a possible D gene is TRBD1 (6 bases). The CDR3 loop spans 13 amino acids. V dropped 7 bases and J dropped 1 base, with 7 bases sitting between them.

The J gene is TRBJ1-2, the V gene TRBV20-1; D is undetermined. Deletions cut 6 bases from V and 4 bases from J, with 15 bases between. Germline CDR1 reads DFQATT; CDR2 reads SNEGSKA (reference sequence). This CDR3 has 13 residues. The CDR3 protein is CSAPATGGYGYTF. CDR3 bases: TGCAGTGCCCCGGCTACGGGAGGCTATGGCTACACCTTC.

This clonotype was counted many times. The chain has TRBV15 and TRBJ2-5, with D maybe TRBD2 (7 bases). CDR3 length: 15 amino acids. Germline CDR1 is LNHNV and CDR2 is YYDKDF (reference sequence). V was pared by 8 bases and J by 0 bases, with 16 bases between. The CDR3 loop reads CATGGRAGHQETQYF. In DNA, the CDR3 is TGTGCCACCGGGGGCCGAGCGGGACACCAAGAGACCCAGTACTTC.

This clonotype has at least ten counts. CDR3 DNA: TGCGCCAGCAGCCGCACAAGCGGCGAGCAGTTCTTC. Amino acid sequence: CASSRTSGEQFF. The chain is built from TRBV4-1 and TRBJ2-1; tentative D call: TRBD2 (5 bases). The germline gives CDR1 MGHRA, CDR2 YSYEKL. Trimming cost V 4 bases and J 10 bases, with 11 bases left between them. The CDR3 has 12 residues.

This chain links TRBV6-5 with TRBJ2-2; D not resolved. Trimming shortened V by 0 bases and J by 5 bases, and 7 bases separated the two germline ends. Germline CDR1 reads MNHEY; CDR2 reads SVGAGI. This CDR3 contains 14 residues. The CDR3 DNA is TGTGCCAGCAGTTACTCTCGATCAACCGGGGAGCTGTTTTTT. Protein sequence: CASSYSRSTGELFF.

This chain's CDR3 is CSVDRTGGENTEAFF. CDR3 in DNA: TGCAGCGTTGATAGGACAGGGGGCGAGAACACTGAAGCTTTCTTT. This chain links TRBV29-1 with TRBJ1-1; TRBD1 aligns across 11 bases. Germline CDR1 reads SQVTM; CDR2 reads ANQGSEA. This CDR3 contains 15 residues. V shed 3 bases, J shed 1 base, and the junction held 4 bases outside the gene matches. Supplemented by reference TRBV29-1 and TRBJ1-1, the full variable domain reads SAVISQKPSRDICQRGTSLTIQCQVDSQVTMMFWYRQQPGQSLTLIATANQGSEATYESGFVIDKFPISRPNLTFSTLTVSNMSPEDSSIYLCSVDRTGGENTEAFFGQGTRLTVV.

This clonotype was counted ten times or more. The chain uses TRBV4-3 and TRBJ2-5, with 9 bases that match TRBD1. From germline, CDR1 is LGHNA and CDR2 YSLEER. CDR3 length equals 14 residues. The ends lost 5 bases at V and 3 bases at J; junction bases unmatched: 4. CDR3 nucleotide sequence: TGCGCCAGCAGCTTCCGGACAGGGGAAGAGACCCAGTACTTC. Translated: CASSFRTGEETQYF.

Many counts were recorded for this clonotype. V is TRBV5-1 and J is TRBJ2-5; no clear D. The CDR3 runs to 14 residues. In germline, CDR1 is SGHRS, CDR2 YFSETQ. Trimming removed 3 bases from V and 5 bases from J, with 14 bases in between. The CDR3 here is CASSWTVGTETQYF. CDR3 DNA sequence: TGCGCCAGCAGCTGGACGGTAGGCACGGAGACCCAGTACTTC.

The chain links TRBV29-1 to TRBJ2-5; possibly TRBD1 for D (6 bases). From germline, CDR1 is SQVTM and CDR2 ANQGSEA. The CDR3 is made up of 12 amino acids. The V gene lost 6 bases and the J gene lost 5 bases, with 13 bases spanning the gap. CDR3 bases: TGCAGCGTCTACAGGGTTCGGGAGACCCAGTACTTC. It encodes CSVYRVRETQYF.

This clonotype has a count of ten or more. The rearrangement links TRBV5-1 to TRBJ1-2; no firm D call. Trimming stripped 7 bases from V and 0 bases from J, with 13 bases between. The CDR3 length is 14 residues. Germline V CDR1 and CDR2: SGHRS, YFSETQ. The CDR3 sequence is CASSRQESNYGYTF. The CDR3, as DNA: TGCGCCAGCTCTCGACAAGAGTCTAACTATGGCTACACCTTC.

J is TRBJ2-3 and V is TRBV6-1; TRBD1 matches at 7 bases. The CDR3 runs to 14 residues. CDR1 is MNHNS, CDR2 SASEGT, per germline. Trimming took 6 bases from V and 1 from J; bases not matched to a gene: 4. The CDR3 protein is CASSRGQGTDTQYF. CDR3 bases: TGTGCCAGCAGCCGCGGACAGGGCACAGATACGCAGTATTTT.

This chain links TRBV20-1 with TRBJ2-6, with no clear D. Germline assignment: CDR1 DFQATT and CDR2 SNEGSKA (reference sequence). There are 14 residues in the CDR3. Trimming cost V 3 bases and J 0 bases, with 6 bases left between them. CDR3 coding DNA: TGCAGTGCTAGTCAAGGCTCTGGGGCCAACGTCCTGACTTTC. It codes for CSASQGSGANVLTF.

This clonotype was picked up many times. V usage is TRBV10-3 and J usage is TRBJ1-2, with D possibly TRBD1 on 5 matching bases. The length of the CDR3 is 14 residues. The V and J ends lost 4 bases and 4 bases respectively, with 13 bases between them. Germline CDR1 reads ENHRY; CDR2 reads SYGVKD. The CDR3 DNA reads as TGTGCCATCAGTGGTAGACAGCGCTCCTATGGCTACACCTTC. Translation gives CAISGRQRSYGYTF.

The chain recombines TRBV4-3 with TRBJ1-1, with D perhaps TRBD1 (6 bases). Deletions cut 1 base from V and 1 base from J, with 7 bases between. The CDR3 has 14 residues. Germline assignment: CDR1 LGHNA and CDR2 YSLEER. CDR3 sequence reads: CASSQGTANTEAFF. CDR3 DNA sequence: TGCGCCAGCAGCCAAGGGACAGCGAACACTGAAGCTTTCTTT.

The chain uses TRBV7-9 and TRBJ2-5; D gene uncertain. V was pared by 1 base and J by 5 bases, with 8 bases between. The CDR3 has 13 amino acids. Germline V lookup: CDR1 SEHNR, CDR2 FQNEAQ (reference sequence). CDR3 sequence (DNA): TGTGCCAGCAGCTTAGGTGTGCCGGAGACCCAGTACTTC. Amino acid sequence: CASSLGVPETQYF.

This clonotype came up a few times. The genes are TRBV6-1 and TRBJ2-3, with unresolved D. The CDR3 totals 15 residues. Germline V gene lookup returns CDR1 MNHNS and CDR2 SASEGT. With 6 bases removed from V and 4 bases from J, the gap between germline ends came to 17 bases. The CDR3 is CASSKTGEKADTQYF. The CDR3 coding sequence is TGTGCCAGCAGCAAGACTGGGGAAAAAGCAGATACGCAGTATTTT.

There are many counts of this clonotype. The CDR3 is CASSQDGGHNSYEQYF. The DNA of the CDR3 is TGCGCCAGCAGCCAAGATGGGGGACATAATTCCTACGAGCAGTACTTC. The gene calls are TRBV4-3 and TRBJ2-7, with D tentatively TRBD1 (6 bases). In germline, CDR1 is LGHNA, CDR2 YSLEER. The CDR3 loop spans 16 amino acids. The V gene lost 0 bases and the J gene lost 1 base, with 13 bases spanning the gap.

This clonotype was seen more than once but under ten times. CDR3 in amino acids: CSVDLAGGSNEQFF. For the CDR3, the DNA is TGCAGCGTTGACCTAGCGGGAGGATCAAATGAGCAGTTCTTC. The V gene is TRBV29-1, the J gene TRBJ2-1, with TRBD2 matching 11 bases. The CDR3 consists of 14 residues. J lost 7 bases, V lost 3 bases, and 5 bases had no gene match. CDR1 is SQVTM, CDR2 ANQGSEA, per germline.

The chain employs TRBV20-1 and TRBJ2-7; TRBD2 aligns across 8 bases. Germline CDR1 and CDR2: DFQATT and SNEGSKA (reference sequence). CDR3 length: 14 residues. The ends lost 5 bases at V and 7 bases at J; junction bases unmatched: 13. The CDR3 DNA follows: TGCAGTGCTCCCCTGAGCGGGAGCCTTAAGGAGCAGTACTTC. Its translation is CSAPLSGSLKEQYF.

This clonotype was seen many times. The rearrangement links TRBV5-1 to TRBJ1-6, with 7 bases identical to TRBD1. The CDR3 is made up of 14 amino acids. Germline V lookup: CDR1 SGHRS, CDR2 YFSETQ. V was pared by 4 bases and J by 10 bases, with 8 bases of the junction left unmatched. The CDR3: CASSGPTGDSPLHF. The CDR3 nucleotides are TGCGCCAGCAGCGGCCCAACAGGGGACTCACCCCTCCACTTT.

This clonotype was observed many times. V and J are TRBV18 and TRBJ1-2; TRBD1 matches 7 bases. The germline V gene has CDR1 KGHSH and CDR2 LQKENI. Trimming at V came to 5 bases and at J to 6 bases, leaving 9 bases not matched to a gene. CDR3 length: 14 residues. CDR3: CASSSGDSGNGYTF. CDR3 bases: TGTGCCAGCTCATCGGGGGACAGTGGTAATGGCTACACCTTC.

This clonotype was seen at least ten times. This chain links TRBV20-1 with TRBJ1-1; 7 nucleotides match TRBD1. This CDR3 has 13 amino acids. Losses at the gene ends were 6 bases for V and 0 bases for J; bases not matched to a gene: 4. Germline V gene lookup returns CDR1 DFQATT and CDR2 SNEGSKA (reference sequence). The CDR3, as DNA: TGCAGTGCCCGGGACAGAATGAACACTGAAGCTTTCTTT. It translates to CSARDRMNTEAFF.

This clonotype came up many times. This sequence joins TRBV12-3 or TRBV12-4 and TRBJ2-5; unclear D gene. The CDR3 contains 14 residues. V lost 2 bases and J 1 base, leaving 8 bases between the germline ends. CDR3 bases: TGTGCCAGCAGTTTAACGAGAGCCCAAGAGACCCAGTACTTC. Protein: CASSLTRAQETQYF.